This TCR beta chain was recorded in a study of T-cell memory formation after mild COVID-19. Study outcomes and limitations: SARS-CoV-2 specificity of second-wave clones peaking day 37 was unconfirmed. Cross-reactive memory seemingly joined, as some responding clones were found in pre-infection memory. Clones that contracted clustered mainly in CM and EM if CD4+ and in EMRA if CD8+.

Concerning this clonotype itself: Antigen specificity is unknown.

The germline V gene encodes CDR1 KGHSH and CDR2 LQKENI. The V gene end was trimmed by 0 bases and the J gene end by 2 bases; junction bases not matched to a gene: 6. The CDR3 is 16 amino acids. TCRdb re-derived calls from the 5' RACE reads in MiXCR, one entry per CDR3 protein. The sample has about 49,000 distinct CDR3 sequences, 25% to 35% seen once. This receptor was obtained from a man aged 18-30 years who had mild COVID-19 (a few samples of this study predate the infection). Cell type and time point are not known. The V and J genes are TRBV18 and TRBJ2-5; 7 bases map to TRBD1. Specimen: PBMCs or a T cell subset sorted from them (not recorded which). The CDR3 DNA sequence: TGTGCCAGCTCACCACCGGGACAGAATAAACAAGAGACCCAGTACTTC. Translation gives CASSPPGQNKQETQYF.